The rows below give T cell receptor beta chains drawn from one sample of a study of cytomegalovirus exposure and HLA in healthy donors. The assay was immunoSEQ multiplex PCR, and TCRdb's table has in-frame clones only and misses some. The table has about 130,000 clones, 89% seen once; the top ten hold roughly 1.2%. Sequenced input: PBMCs. Receptors originate from a woman between 18 and 30 years old in good health and CMV-seronegative. Each CDR3 is given with its conserved first and last residue. A D gene is named only where the DNA matches it firmly. Part of the rows lack a size; the others show once, few, many or a class for expanded clones.

length: 16; size: -; V: TRBV5-1; D: -; J: TRBJ2-2; DNA: TGCGCCAGCAGCGTCTGGGACACCGCGAACACCGGGGAGCTGTTTTTT; CDR3: CASSVWDTANTGELFF
length: 17; size: -; V: TRBV5-6; D: TRBD1; J: TRBJ1-2; DNA: TGTGCCAGCAGCTTAGGACAGGGGTCCTCCTTACCTTATGGCTACACCTTC; CDR3: CASSLGQGSSLPYGYTF
length: 12; size: -; V: TRBV7-9; D: -; J: TRBJ1-5; DNA: TGTGCCAGCAGCCCCGCGGGTCAGCCCCAGCATTTT; CDR3: CASSPAGQPQHF
length: 16; size: -; V: TRBV4-1; D: -; J: TRBJ2-7; DNA: TGCGCCAGCAGCCACGCTCGGGGGACAGACACCTACGAGCAGTACTTC; CDR3: CASSHARGTDTYEQYF
length: 14; size: -; V: TRBV13; D: -; J: TRBJ2-1; DNA: TGTGCCAGCAGCTTAGACAGGTGGTACAATGAGCAGTTCTTC; CDR3: CASSLDRWYNEQFF
length: 19; size: -; V: TRBV18; D: TRBD1; J: TRBJ2-3; DNA: TGTGCCAGCTCACCAATTTTTAGAGACTTGGGACAGGGGGCTCATACGCAGTATTTT; CDR3: CASSPIFRDLGQGAHTQYF
length: 14; size: -; V: TRBV6-5; D: TRBD2; J: TRBJ2-7; DNA: TGTGCCAGCAGTTACTTCGGGGGGGGGAACGAGCAGTACTTC; CDR3: CASSYFGGGNEQYF
length: 14; size: -; V: TRBV6-5; D: -; J: TRBJ1-1; DNA: TGTGCCAGCAAACTAGGGTTTTCTAATACTGAAGCTTTCTTT; CDR3: CASKLGFSNTEAFF
length: 16; size: -; V: TRBV6-5; D: -; J: TRBJ1-1; DNA: TGTGCCAGCAGTTACTGGTCTCTTGGCCGGAGCACTGAAGCTTTCTTT; CDR3: CASSYWSLGRSTEAFF
length: 15; size: -; V: TRBV4-1; D: -; J: TRBJ1-5; DNA: TGCGCCAGCAGCCAAGTTTTGGGCCACAATCAGCCCCAGCATTTT; CDR3: CASSQVLGHNQPQHF
length: 16; size: -; V: TRBV5-1; D: TRBD2; J: TRBJ2-1; DNA: TGCGCCAGCAGCTTGGTTGCTAGCGGGTTCTACAATGAGCAGTTCTTC; CDR3: CASSLVASGFYNEQFF
length: 14; size: -; V: TRBV6-5; D: -; J: TRBJ2-1; DNA: TGTGCCAGCAGTTACGGGGGGGCCGGTGATGAGCAGTTCTTC; CDR3: CASSYGGAGDEQFF
length: 13; size: -; V: TRBV2; D: -; J: TRBJ2-7; DNA: TGTGCCAGCAGTGTCCTTTTATTCTACGAGCAGTACTTC; CDR3: CASSVLLFYEQYF
length: 14; size: -; V: TRBV5-6; D: -; J: TRBJ2-1; DNA: TGTGCCAGCAGTCAGTGGGGGGGCCTAATCGAGCAGTTCTTC; CDR3: CASSQWGGLIEQFF
length: 12; size: -; V: TRBV7-9; D: -; J: TRBJ1-5; DNA: TGTGCCAGCAGCCCGATAGATCAGCCCCAGCATTTT; CDR3: CASSPIDQPQHF
length: 15; size: -; V: TRBV2; D: TRBD1; J: TRBJ2-3; DNA: TGTGCCAGCAGTCCCCAGACAGGGCCTCCAGATACGCAGTATTTT; CDR3: CASSPQTGPPDTQYF
length: 15; size: -; V: TRBV2; D: -; J: TRBJ1-5; DNA: TGTGCCAGCAGTGAAGTGGTGTCAGTTTATCAGCCCCAGCATTTT; CDR3: CASSEVVSVYQPQHF
length: 15; size: -; V: TRBV6-5; D: -; J: TRBJ1-4; DNA: TGTGCCAGCAGTTTCCAACAGGGCCCTAATGAAAAACTGTTTTTT; CDR3: CASSFQQGPNEKLFF
length: 15; size: -; V: TRBV5-1; D: -; J: TRBJ2-5; DNA: TGCGCCAGCAGCGGGGACAGCGGGTCTCAAGAGACCCAGTACTTC; CDR3: CASSGDSGSQETQYF
length: 17; size: once; V: TRBV2; D: TRBD2; J: TRBJ2-3; DNA: TGTGCCAGCAGTAAGGGGCTAGCGGGGGCTAGCACAGATACGCAGTATTTT; CDR3: CASSKGLAGASTDTQYF
length: 14; size: -; V: TRBV10-3; D: -; J: TRBJ2-7; DNA: TGTGCCATCAGTGGTGCGGGTAACCCGTCCGAGCAGTACTTC; CDR3: CAISGAGNPSEQYF
length: 13; size: -; V: TRBV6-1; D: -; J: TRBJ2-7; DNA: TGTGCCAGCAGTGAAGTCCCGGGTTGGGAGCAGTACTTC; CDR3: CASSEVPGWEQYF
length: 14; size: -; V: TRBV10-3; D: TRBD1; J: TRBJ2-7; DNA: TGTGCCATCAGTGAGTGGGACAGGGGGTACGAGCAGTACTTC; CDR3: CAISEWDRGYEQYF
length: 15; size: -; V: TRBV5-1; D: -; J: TRBJ2-5; DNA: TGCGCCAGCAGCTTGCCCGGCGGGACCCAAGAGACCCAGTACTTC; CDR3: CASSLPGGTQETQYF
length: 13; size: few; V: TRBV5-6; D: -; J: TRBJ2-2; DNA: TGTGCCAGCAGCTTGGTGGCAGGTTGGAAGCTGTTTTTT; CDR3: CASSLVAGWKLFF
length: 15; size: -; V: TRBV5-1; D: -; J: TRBJ2-5; DNA: TGCGCCAGCAGCTGGGCCGACTACGCCCAAGAGACCCAGTACTTC; CDR3: CASSWADYAQETQYF
length: 16; size: -; V: TRBV5-1; D: -; J: TRBJ1-1; DNA: TGCGCCAGCAGCTCCCGAGCCCGGGGGTTGAACACTGAAGCTTTCTTT; CDR3: CASSSRARGLNTEAFF
length: 15; size: once; V: TRBV6-6; D: -; J: TRBJ1-5; DNA: TGTGCCAGCAGTTACGCCGGGACACCAGATCAGCCCCAGCATTTT; CDR3: CASSYAGTPDQPQHF
length: 16; size: -; V: TRBV5-1; D: TRBD1; J: TRBJ2-1; DNA: TGCGCCAGCAGCTCCGGCCCACAGGGGGCGGGGAATGAGCAGTTCTTC; CDR3: CASSSGPQGAGNEQFF
length: 14; size: -; V: TRBV29-1; D: -; J: TRBJ1-5; DNA: TGCAGCGTTGTTTGGACAGATAGCAATCAGCCCCAGCATTTT; CDR3: CSVVWTDSNQPQHF
length: 13; size: -; V: TRBV29-1; D: -; J: TRBJ1-5; DNA: TGCAGCGTTGAAGGGGACATGAATCAGCCCCAGCATTTT; CDR3: CSVEGDMNQPQHF
length: 14; size: -; V: TRBV7-6; D: -; J: TRBJ2-5; DNA: TGTGCCAGCAGCCCTAGTGCAGGGAGGGAGACCCAGTACTTC; CDR3: CASSPSAGRETQYF
length: 16; size: -; V: TRBV18; D: -; J: TRBJ1-5; DNA: TGTGCCAGCTCACCAAGCGACCGGGGGAGCAATCAGCCCCAGCATTTT; CDR3: CASSPSDRGSNQPQHF
length: 15; size: -; V: TRBV9; D: -; J: TRBJ1-4; DNA: TGTGCCAGCAGCCCGCCGGGGGGCCAGGGCGGAAAACTGTTTTTT; CDR3: CASSPPGGQGGKLFF
length: 15; size: -; V: TRBV7-6; D: TRBD2; J: TRBJ2-5; DNA: TGTGCCAGCAGCCCCTGGACTGGGGGGGAGGAGACCCAGTACTTC; CDR3: CASSPWTGGEETQYF
length: 14; size: -; V: TRBV7-8; D: -; J: TRBJ2-1; DNA: TGTGCCAGCAGCTTAGCGCGTACCTACAATGAGCAGTTCTTC; CDR3: CASSLARTYNEQFF
length: 16; size: -; V: TRBV19; D: -; J: TRBJ1-1; DNA: TGTGCCAGTAGTTCCAAATATTTAGACCGGGGTACTGAAGCTTTCTTT; CDR3: CASSSKYLDRGTEAFF
length: 13; size: once; V: TRBV5-1; D: TRBD1; J: TRBJ2-7; DNA: TGCGCCAGCAGCTTGTGGACAGGCTACGAGCAGTACTTC; CDR3: CASSLWTGYEQYF
length: 15; size: -; V: TRBV7-6; D: -; J: TRBJ2-3; DNA: TGTGCCAGCAGCTTAGTAGGTCTAGCAACAGATACGCAGTATTTT; CDR3: CASSLVGLATDTQYF
length: 16; size: -; V: TRBV5-1; D: -; J: TRBJ1-4; DNA: TGCGCCAGCAGCTTGGCTACGGGAGGAGGGAGTGAAAAACTGTTTTTT; CDR3: CASSLATGGGSEKLFF
length: 17; size: -; V: TRBV18; D: TRBD2; J: TRBJ2-1; DNA: TGTGCCAGCTCACCACCGCAGCGGGGGGGCCTACAGTCTGAGCAGTTCTTC; CDR3: CASSPPQRGGLQSEQFF
length: 13; size: -; V: TRBV18; D: -; J: TRBJ1-5; DNA: TGTGCCAGCTCACCAACGCTAAATCAGCCCCAGCATTTT; CDR3: CASSPTLNQPQHF
length: 15; size: -; V: TRBV5-1; D: TRBD1; J: TRBJ1-5; DNA: TGCGCCAGCAGCCCGACAGGGTGGGGCAATCAGCCCCAGCATTTT; CDR3: CASSPTGWGNQPQHF
length: 15; size: -; V: TRBV7-6; D: TRBD1; J: TRBJ1-6; DNA: TGTGCCAGCAGCCCACTGGGACAGGGGAATTCACCCCTCCACTTT; CDR3: CASSPLGQGNSPLHF
length: 16; size: -; V: TRBV6-1; D: -; J: TRBJ2-7; DNA: TGTGCCAGCAGTGCACCTAATTCAGCCATCTTCGGGGAGCAGTACTTC; CDR3: CASSAPNSAIFGEQYF
length: 14; size: -; V: TRBV29-1; D: TRBD2; J: TRBJ2-1; DNA: TGCAGCGTTGGGCGGGGGGCTGATTACAATGAGCAGTTCTTC; CDR3: CSVGRGADYNEQFF
length: 15; size: -; V: TRBV19; D: TRBD1; J: TRBJ1-4; DNA: TGTGCCAGTGCCCAGGGGGGCAGGGGTAATGAAAAACTGTTTTTT; CDR3: CASAQGGRGNEKLFF
length: 16; size: -; V: TRBV9; D: -; J: TRBJ2-1; DNA: TGTGCCAGCAGCGTATCGGGCGGGGTAAGATACAATGAGCAGTTCTTC; CDR3: CASSVSGGVRYNEQFF
length: 14; size: -; V: TRBV5-1; D: TRBD2; J: TRBJ2-1; DNA: TGCGCCAGCAGCCTAAGACTAGCGCCCAATGAGCAGTTCTTC; CDR3: CASSLRLAPNEQFF
length: 15; size: once; V: TRBV5-1; D: -; J: TRBJ2-3; DNA: TGCGCCAGCAGCTTGGTGTTTGAGTCCCAGGGGACGCAGTATTTT; CDR3: CASSLVFESQGTQYF
length: 13; size: -; V: TRBV18; D: -; J: TRBJ1-6; DNA: TGTGCCAGCTCAGAGGACAGTAATTCACCCCTCCACTTT; CDR3: CASSEDSNSPLHF
length: 15; size: -; V: TRBV5-1; D: TRBD2; J: TRBJ2-7; DNA: TGCGCCAGCAGCGCCGGGACTAGCGGGGGCGACGAGCAGTACTTC; CDR3: CASSAGTSGGDEQYF
length: 13; size: -; V: TRBV5-1; D: -; J: TRBJ1-2; DNA: TGCGCCAGCAGCTTGACCAGTAACTATGGCTACACCTTC; CDR3: CASSLTSNYGYTF
length: 15; size: -; V: TRBV5-1; D: -; J: TRBJ2-5; DNA: TGCGCCAGCAGCTTGGTTGGCCAGACACAAGAGACCCAGTACTTC; CDR3: CASSLVGQTQETQYF
length: 12; size: -; V: TRBV2; D: -; J: TRBJ2-6; DNA: TGTGCCAGCAATCGGGGGGCCAACGTCCTGACTTTC; CDR3: CASNRGANVLTF